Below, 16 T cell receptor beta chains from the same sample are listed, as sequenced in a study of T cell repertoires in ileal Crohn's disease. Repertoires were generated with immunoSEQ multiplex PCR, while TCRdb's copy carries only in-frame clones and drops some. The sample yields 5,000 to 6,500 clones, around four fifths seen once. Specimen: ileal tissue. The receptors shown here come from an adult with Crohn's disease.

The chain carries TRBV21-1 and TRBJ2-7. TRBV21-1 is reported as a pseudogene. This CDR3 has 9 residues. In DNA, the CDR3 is TGTGCCAGCCCCTACGAGCAGTACTTC. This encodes CASPYEQYF.

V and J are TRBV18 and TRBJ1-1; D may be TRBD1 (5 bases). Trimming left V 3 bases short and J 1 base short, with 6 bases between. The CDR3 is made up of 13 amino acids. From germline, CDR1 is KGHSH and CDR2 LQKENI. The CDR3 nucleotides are TGTGCCAGCTCACCCCAGGGGAACACTGAAGCTTTCTTT. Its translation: CASSPQGNTEAFF.

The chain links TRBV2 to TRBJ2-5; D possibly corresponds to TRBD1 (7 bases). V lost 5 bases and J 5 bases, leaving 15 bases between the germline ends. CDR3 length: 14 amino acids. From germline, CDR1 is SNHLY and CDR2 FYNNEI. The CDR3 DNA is TGTGCCAGCAGTCGGGCAGGGGGGCGGGAGACCCAGTACTTC. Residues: CASSRAGGRETQYF. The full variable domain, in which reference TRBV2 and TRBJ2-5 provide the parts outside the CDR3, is EPEVTQTPSHQVTQMGQEVILRCVPISNHLYFYWYRQILGQKVEFLVSFYNNEISEKSEIFDDQFSVERPDGSNFTLKIRSTKLEDSAMYFCASSRAGGRETQYFGPGTRLLVL.

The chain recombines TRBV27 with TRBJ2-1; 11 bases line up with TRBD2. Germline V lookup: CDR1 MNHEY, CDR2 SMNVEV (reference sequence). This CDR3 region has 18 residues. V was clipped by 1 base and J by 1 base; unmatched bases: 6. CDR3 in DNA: TGTGCCAGCAGTTTATTCGGACTAGCGGGTAATTCCTACAATGAGCAGTTCTTC. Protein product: CASSLFGLAGNSYNEQFF.

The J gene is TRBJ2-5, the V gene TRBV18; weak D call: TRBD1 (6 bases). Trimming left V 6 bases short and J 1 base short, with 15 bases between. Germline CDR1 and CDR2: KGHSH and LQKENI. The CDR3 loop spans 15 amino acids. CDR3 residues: CASSLQQGRQETQYF. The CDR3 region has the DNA TGTGCCAGCTCTCTACAACAGGGCCGCCAAGAGACCCAGTACTTC.

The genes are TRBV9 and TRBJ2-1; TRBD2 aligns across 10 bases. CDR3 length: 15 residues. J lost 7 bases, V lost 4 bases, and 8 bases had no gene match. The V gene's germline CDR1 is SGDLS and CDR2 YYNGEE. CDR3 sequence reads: CASSSSGGASNEQFF. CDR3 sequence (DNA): TGTGCCAGCAGCTCAAGCGGGGGGGCCTCTAATGAGCAGTTCTTC.

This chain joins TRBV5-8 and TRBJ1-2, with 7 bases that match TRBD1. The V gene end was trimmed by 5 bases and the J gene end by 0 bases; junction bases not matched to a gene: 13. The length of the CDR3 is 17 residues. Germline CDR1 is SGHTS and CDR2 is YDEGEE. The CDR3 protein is CASRTAQGGVANYGYTF. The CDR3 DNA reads TGTGCCAGCAGAACGGCCCAGGGGGGGGTAGCTAACTATGGCTACACCTTC.

CDR3 loop: CASSPTGNRNYGYTF. DNA of the CDR3: TGTGCCAGCAGTCCGACGGGTAATCGTAACTATGGCTACACCTTC. The chain carries TRBV27 and TRBJ1-2; D unclear. The V gene lost 5 bases and the J gene lost 1 base, with 14 bases spanning the gap. The CDR3 has 15 amino acids. The germline gives CDR1 MNHEY, CDR2 SMNVEV (reference sequence).

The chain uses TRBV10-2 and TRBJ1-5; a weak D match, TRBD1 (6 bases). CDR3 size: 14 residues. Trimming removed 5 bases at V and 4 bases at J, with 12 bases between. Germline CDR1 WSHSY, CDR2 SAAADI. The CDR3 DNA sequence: TGCGCCAGCAGTCGGGCAGGGGAAAATCAGCCCCAGCATTTT. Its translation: CASSRAGENQPQHF.

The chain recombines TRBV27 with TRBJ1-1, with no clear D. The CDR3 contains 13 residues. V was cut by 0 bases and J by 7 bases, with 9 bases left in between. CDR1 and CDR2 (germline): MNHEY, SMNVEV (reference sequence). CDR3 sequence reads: CASSLSGPYEAFF. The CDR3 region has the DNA TGTGCCAGCAGTTTATCAGGGCCGTATGAAGCTTTCTTT.

The CDR3 DNA reads as TGCGCCAGCAGCCAAGATTCCAGGAAGGGTTATAATTCACCCCTCCACTTT. This translates into CASSQDSRKGYNSPLHF. The J gene is TRBJ1-6, the V gene TRBV4-3, with D unresolved. Trimming shortened V by 0 bases and J by 4 bases, and 13 bases separated the two germline ends. The V gene's germline CDR1 is LGHNA and CDR2 YSLEER. This CDR3 has 17 amino acids.

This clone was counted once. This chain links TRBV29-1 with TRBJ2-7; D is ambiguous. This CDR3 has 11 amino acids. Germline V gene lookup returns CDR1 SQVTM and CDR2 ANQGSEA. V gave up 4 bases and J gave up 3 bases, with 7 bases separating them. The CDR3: CSVGNYYEQYF. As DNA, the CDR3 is TGCAGCGTTGGGAATTACTACGAGCAGTACTTC.

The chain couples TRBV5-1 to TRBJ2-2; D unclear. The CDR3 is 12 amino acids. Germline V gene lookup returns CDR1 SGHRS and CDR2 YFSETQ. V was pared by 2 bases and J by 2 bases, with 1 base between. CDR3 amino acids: CASSFNTGELFF. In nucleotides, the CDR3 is TGCGCCAGCAGCTTTAACACCGGGGAGCTGTTTTTT.

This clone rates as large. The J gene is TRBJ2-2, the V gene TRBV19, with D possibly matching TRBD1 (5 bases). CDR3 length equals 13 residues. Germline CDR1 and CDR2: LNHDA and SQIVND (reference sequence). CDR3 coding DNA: TGTGCAGCTTTGACAGAGAACACCGGGGAGCTGTTTTTT. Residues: CAALTENTGELFF. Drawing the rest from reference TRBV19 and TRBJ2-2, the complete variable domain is DGGITQSPKYLFRKEGQNVTLSCEQNLNHDAMYWYRQDPGQGLRLIYYSQIVNDFQKGDIAEGYSVSREKKESFPLTVTSAQKNPTAFYLCAALTENTGELFFGEGSRLTVL.

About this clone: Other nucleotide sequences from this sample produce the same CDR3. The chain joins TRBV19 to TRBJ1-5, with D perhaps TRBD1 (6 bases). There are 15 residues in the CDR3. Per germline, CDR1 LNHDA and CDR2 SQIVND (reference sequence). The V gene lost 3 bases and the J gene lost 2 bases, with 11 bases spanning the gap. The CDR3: CASSIRDTRNQPQHF. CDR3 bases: TGTGCCAGTAGTATCCGGGACACCCGCAATCAGCCCCAGCATTTT.

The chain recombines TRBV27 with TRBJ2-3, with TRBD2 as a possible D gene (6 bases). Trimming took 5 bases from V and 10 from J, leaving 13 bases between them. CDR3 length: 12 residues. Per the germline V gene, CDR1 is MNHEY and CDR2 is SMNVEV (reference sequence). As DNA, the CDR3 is TGTGCCAGCAGTCCCGTCGGGGGTCCGCAGTATTTT. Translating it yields CASSPVGGPQYF.